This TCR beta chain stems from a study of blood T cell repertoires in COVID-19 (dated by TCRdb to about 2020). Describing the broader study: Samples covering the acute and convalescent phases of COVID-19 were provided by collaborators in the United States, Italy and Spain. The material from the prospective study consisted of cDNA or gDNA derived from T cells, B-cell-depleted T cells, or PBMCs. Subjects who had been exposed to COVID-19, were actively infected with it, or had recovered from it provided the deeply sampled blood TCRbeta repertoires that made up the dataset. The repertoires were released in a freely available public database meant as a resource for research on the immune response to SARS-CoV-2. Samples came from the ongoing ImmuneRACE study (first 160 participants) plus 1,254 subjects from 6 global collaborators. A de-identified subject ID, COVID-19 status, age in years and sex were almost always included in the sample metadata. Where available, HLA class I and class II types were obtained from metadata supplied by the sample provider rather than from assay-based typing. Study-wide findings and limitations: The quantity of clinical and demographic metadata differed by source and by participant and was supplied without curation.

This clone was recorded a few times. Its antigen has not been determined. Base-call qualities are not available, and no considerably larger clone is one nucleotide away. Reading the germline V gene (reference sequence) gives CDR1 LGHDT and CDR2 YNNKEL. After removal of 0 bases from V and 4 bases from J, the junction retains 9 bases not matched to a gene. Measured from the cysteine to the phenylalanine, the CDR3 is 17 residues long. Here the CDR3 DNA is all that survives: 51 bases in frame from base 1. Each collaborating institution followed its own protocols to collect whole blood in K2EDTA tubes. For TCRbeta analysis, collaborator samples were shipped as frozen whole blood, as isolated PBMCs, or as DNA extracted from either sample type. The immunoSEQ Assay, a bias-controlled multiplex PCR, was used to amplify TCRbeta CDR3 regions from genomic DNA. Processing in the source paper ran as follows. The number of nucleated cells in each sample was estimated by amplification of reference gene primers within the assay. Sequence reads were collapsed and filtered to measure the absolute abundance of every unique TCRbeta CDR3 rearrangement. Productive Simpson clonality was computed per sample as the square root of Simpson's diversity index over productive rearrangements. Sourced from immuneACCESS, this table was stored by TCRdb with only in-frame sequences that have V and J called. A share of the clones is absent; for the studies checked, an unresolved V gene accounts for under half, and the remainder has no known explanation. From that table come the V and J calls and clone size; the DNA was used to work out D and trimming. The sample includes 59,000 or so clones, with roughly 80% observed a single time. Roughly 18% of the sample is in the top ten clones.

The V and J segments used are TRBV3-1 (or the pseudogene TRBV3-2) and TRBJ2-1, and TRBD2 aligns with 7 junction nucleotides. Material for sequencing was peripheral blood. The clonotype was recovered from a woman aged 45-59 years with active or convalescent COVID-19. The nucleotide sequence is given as TGTGCCAGCAGCCAAGATCAGGTTAGCGGGCTGTACAATGAGCAGTTCTTC. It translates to CASSQDQVSGLYNEQFF.